These 14 T cell receptor beta chains were all obtained from the same sample, sequenced in a study of naive and memory T cell subsets. Both TRBC1 and TRBC2 were covered by a beta constant-region primer of two equimolar oligonucleotides. Nested alpha and beta constant-region primers with the SP2 primer drove four PCR rounds on ligated cDNA. TCRdb re-derived calls from the UMI-ligation and nested PCR reads in MiXCR, one entry per CDR3 protein. In the table there are 8,500 to 10,000 distinct CDR3 sequences, around 5.6% of which are singletons. The sample was CD4+ TEMRA cells from blood. Subset indicated: effector memory re-expressing CD45RA, CD45RA+ CD27-. These receptors were collected from a human donor in good health.

The sample holds many counts of this clonotype. V is TRBV6-1 and J is TRBJ2-7; 8 nucleotides agree with TRBD1. Germline V gene lookup returns CDR1 MNHNS and CDR2 SASEGT. The CDR3 sequence is 15 residues long. Trimming removed 6 bases from V and 7 bases from J; junction bases left unmatched: 14. The CDR3 loop reads CASRGRGAGGEEQYF. The CDR3, as DNA: TGTGCCAGCAGGGGACGTGGGGCAGGGGGCGAAGAGCAGTACTTC.

This clonotype was observed at least ten times. J is TRBJ1-3 and V is TRBV20-1; D is unresolved. From germline, CDR1 is DFQATT and CDR2 SNEGSKA (reference sequence). V lost 3 bases and J lost 0, with 12 bases in between. The CDR3 loop spans 15 amino acids. The CDR3 coding sequence is TGCAGTGCTAGCCCCGGAGGGCCCTCTGGAAACACCATATATTTT. It encodes CSASPGGPSGNTIYF.

The chain is built from TRBV6-5 and TRBJ1-3; the D gene is possibly TRBD1 (5 bases). The V and J ends lost 6 bases and 8 bases respectively, with 14 bases between them. Germline V gene lookup returns CDR1 MNHEY and CDR2 SVGAGI. This CDR3 region has 13 residues. CDR3 DNA: TGTGCCAGCAGCAACCGGGACCGAGACACCATATATTTT. It is translated as CASSNRDRDTIYF.

This clonotype was seen many times. The chain links TRBV6-6 to TRBJ1-3; unclear D gene. The CDR3 covers 15 residues. The germline CDR1 and CDR2 sequences are MNHNY and SVGAGI (reference sequence). The V and J ends lost 6 bases and 4 bases respectively, with 16 bases between them. CDR3 DNA: TGTGCCAGCAGGTCTAGCGGAGATGGGGGAAACACCATATATTTT. It is translated as CASRSSGDGGNTIYF.

This clonotype was counted at least ten times. The rearrangement uses TRBV7-9 and TRBJ2-1; 11 nucleotides agree with TRBD2. CDR1 is SEHNR and CDR2 is FQNEAQ in the germline V gene (reference sequence). The CDR3 contains 15 residues. V lost 1 base, J lost 7 bases, and 3 bases stayed unmatched. CDR3 in amino acids: CASSLGVAGGNEQFF. The CDR3 DNA sequence: TGTGCCAGCAGCTTAGGTGTAGCGGGAGGGAATGAGCAGTTCTTC.

This clonotype has only a few counts. The chain carries TRBV7-2 and TRBJ2-1, with a weak D call TRBD2 (6 bases). Per germline, CDR1 SGHTA and CDR2 FQGNSA. The CDR3 runs 13 residues. V lost 1 base and J lost 6, with 7 bases in between. The CDR3 sequence: CASSLEGLNEQFF. CDR3 DNA: TGTGCCAGCAGCTTAGAGGGACTCAATGAGCAGTTCTTC.

The rearrangement links TRBV12-3 or TRBV12-4 to TRBJ1-2; D may be TRBD1 (6 bases). There are 13 residues in the CDR3. The V gene lost 6 bases and the J gene lost 5 bases, with 13 bases spanning the gap. CDR3 sequence reads: CASRKNTGYGYTF. In DNA form, the CDR3 reads TGTGCCAGCAGAAAGAACACAGGGTATGGCTACACCTTC.

The chain is built from TRBV5-4 and TRBJ1-1, with a possible D match to TRBD1 (6 bases). Germline CDR1 and CDR2: SGHNT and YYREEE (reference sequence). This CDR3 contains 15 residues. Trimming removed 7 bases from V and 2 bases from J, with 18 bases in between. The chain's CDR3 is CASGRQGSSNTEAFF. CDR3 coding DNA: TGTGCCAGCGGTCGGCAGGGGTCTAGCAACACTGAAGCTTTCTTT.

This chain connects TRBV20-1 to TRBJ2-7, with 7 bases matching TRBD1. V lost 5 bases and J lost 2; bases outside the gene matches: 6. Looked up from germline, CDR1 is DFQATT and CDR2 is SNEGSKA (reference sequence). The CDR3 extends over 13 amino acids. CDR3: CSARGQLTYEQYF. The CDR3, as DNA: TGCAGTGCTCGGGGACAGCTAACCTACGAGCAGTACTTC.

In this sample, this clonotype turned up many times. This chain connects TRBV3-1 to TRBJ2-4, with 7 bases lining up with TRBD2. Germline V gives CDR1 LGHDT, CDR2 YNNKEL (reference sequence). The CDR3 is made up of 12 amino acids. V was pared by 1 base and J by 11 bases, with 2 bases of the junction left unmatched. This CDR3 reads CASSQGAGVQYF. The DNA for the CDR3 is TGTGCCAGCAGCCAAGGTGCGGGGGTTCAGTACTTC.

The chain couples TRBV15 to TRBJ2-5; D may match TRBD1 or TRBD2 (6 bases each). The germline CDR1 and CDR2 sequences are LNHNV and YYDKDF (reference sequence). CDR3 length equals 18 residues. The V end was cut by 7 bases, the J end by 0 bases, with 24 bases between. The CDR3 nucleotides read TGTGCCACCACCCTCATCTGGGGGGCTCAGGAGGACCAAGAGACCCAGTACTTC. It encodes CATTLIWGAQEDQETQYF.

This clonotype was seen ten or more times. The rearrangement uses TRBV27 and TRBJ1-5; D call uncertain. Germline CDR1 is MNHEY and CDR2 is SMNVEV (reference sequence). CDR3 length: 15 residues. V dropped 5 bases and J dropped 3 bases, with 14 bases sitting between them. The CDR3 nucleotides read TGTGCCAGCAGTGCATGGACTTCCCCCAATCAGCCCCAGCATTTT. As protein: CASSAWTSPNQPQHF.

This clonotype was detected many times. The chain links TRBV28 to TRBJ2-1; no firm D call. CDR1 is MDHEN, CDR2 SYDVKM, per germline. V was pared by 7 bases and J by 0 bases, with 13 bases between. CDR3 length equals 15 residues. The CDR3 protein is CASKAEMSSYNEQFF. The DNA of the CDR3 is TGTGCCAGCAAAGCCGAGATGAGCTCCTACAATGAGCAGTTCTTC.

By sample share, this clonotype is medium-sized. The chain uses TRBV10-3 and TRBJ2-2; no reliable D call. The CDR3 is 13 residues long. Germline CDR1 ENHRY, CDR2 SYGVKD. With 6 bases removed from V and 3 bases from J, the gap between germline ends came to 8 bases. The DNA for the CDR3 is TGTGCCATCAGAAGTCTGGACACCGGGGAGCTGTTTTTT. This sequence encodes CAIRSLDTGELFF.